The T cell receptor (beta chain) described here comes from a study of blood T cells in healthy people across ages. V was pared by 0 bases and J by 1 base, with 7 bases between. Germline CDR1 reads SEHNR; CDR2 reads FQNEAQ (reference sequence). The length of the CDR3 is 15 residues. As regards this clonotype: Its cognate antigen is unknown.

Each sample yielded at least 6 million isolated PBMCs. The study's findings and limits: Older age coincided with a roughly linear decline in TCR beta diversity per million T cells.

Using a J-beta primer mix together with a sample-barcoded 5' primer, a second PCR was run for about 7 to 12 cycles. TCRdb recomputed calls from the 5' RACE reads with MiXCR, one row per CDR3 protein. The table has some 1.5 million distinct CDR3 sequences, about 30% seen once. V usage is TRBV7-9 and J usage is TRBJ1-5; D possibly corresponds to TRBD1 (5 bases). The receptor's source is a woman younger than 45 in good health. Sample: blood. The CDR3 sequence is CASSLAKGSNQPQHF. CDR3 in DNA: TGTGCCAGCAGCTTAGCTAAGGGGAGCAATCAGCCCCAGCATTTT.